The 3 T cell receptor beta chains below all came from one sample that was sequenced in a study of PD-L1 blockade in urothelial cancer. Time point noted: peripheral blood 6 weeks after treatment start. Assay: immunoSEQ multiplex PCR; the TCRdb copy retains only in-frame clones and omits some. The data show 100,000 to 150,000 clones, with roughly 86% seen just once and 2.4% held by the top ten. Sequenced here: PBMCs, sampled around atezolizumab (anti-PD-L1) treatment. Receptors were obtained from a man aged 50 to 59 with urothelial cancer.

The rearrangement links TRBV6-1 to TRBJ1-2; 8 positions agree with TRBD1. The CDR3 length is 16 residues. In germline, CDR1 is MNHNS, CDR2 SASEGT. J lost 4 bases, V lost 1 base, and 8 bases had no gene match. CDR3 in amino acids: CASSEVARQGPYGYTF. The CDR3 DNA reads TGTGCCAGCAGTGAAGTCGCCCGACAGGGGCCCTATGGCTACACCTTC.

This clone has just one count. The J gene is TRBJ1-5, the V gene TRBV6-1; D not resolved. V lost 4 bases to trimming and J lost 7 bases, with 26 bases between them. This CDR3 is 18 amino acids long. Germline V gene data show CDR1 as MNHNS and CDR2 as SASEGT. The DNA of the CDR3 is TGTGCCAGCAGTGCTATAACAGACCTTCTCTTCAGCCTACAGCCCCAGCATTTT. The encoded protein is CASSAITDLLFSLQPQHF.

J is TRBJ2-2 and V is TRBV6-4; 12 bases match TRBD2. The CDR3 has 16 amino acids. With 4 bases clipped from V and 6 bases from J, the junction kept 6 bases outside the gene matches. The germline CDR1 and CDR2 sequences are MRHNA and SNTAGT. The CDR3 bases are TGTGCCAGCAGTGCTACTAGCGGGGGGAGCCCCGGGGAGCTGTTTTTT. Translating it yields CASSATSGGSPGELFF.